Listed here are 26 T cell receptor beta chains from one sample, sequenced in a study of OX40 agonist ivuxolimab in advanced cancers. The table came from immunoSEQ multiplex PCR; TCRdb's copy has only in-frame clones and leaves some out. The sample gives tens of thousands of clones, around 80% of which show up once; 1.1% is in the top ten. Sequencing used CD4+ or CD8+ T cells sorted from blood, obtained in a trial of the OX40 agonist ivuxolimab. These receptors came from an adult with an advanced solid tumor such as melanoma, head and neck, liver or kidney cancer.

This CDR3 is CAIRGQGIGRNTEAFF. For the CDR3, the DNA is TGTGCCATCAGGGGACAGGGGATAGGGAGGAACACTGAAGCTTTCTTT. V usage is TRBV10-3 and J usage is TRBJ1-1, with 10 bases matching TRBD1. This CDR3 contains 16 residues. V trimming: 6 bases; J trimming: 1 base; junction bases outside the gene matches: 8. CDR1 is ENHRY and CDR2 is SYGVKD in the germline V gene.

This chain connects TRBV5-1 to TRBJ2-5; 7 bases match TRBD2. Germline loops: CDR1 SGHRS, CDR2 YFSETQ. V lost 1 base and J lost 4; bases outside the gene matches: 7. There are 15 residues in the CDR3. The CDR3 coding sequence is TGCGCCAGCAGCTTGTCGGGCAGGGAGGGAGAGACCCAGTACTTC. Translating it yields CASSLSGREGETQYF.

This CDR3 is CASNSGYNEQFF. CDR3 nucleotide sequence: TGTGCCAGCAACAGCGGCTACAATGAGCAGTTCTTC. This chain connects TRBV6-1 to TRBJ2-1; D is perhaps TRBD2 (5 bases). Germline V gives CDR1 MNHNS, CDR2 SASEGT. This CDR3 spans 12 amino acids. Trimming cost V 7 bases and J 3 bases, with 7 bases left between them.

Only one count was recorded for this clone. The J gene is TRBJ1-2, the V gene TRBV7-2; TRBD1 matches 9 bases. The CDR3 contains 15 residues. V gave up 2 bases and J gave up 7 bases; unmatched junction bases: 8. The V gene's germline CDR1 is SGHTA and CDR2 FQGNSA. CDR3 protein: CASSLRDRASGGYTF. The CDR3 DNA is TGTGCCAGCAGCTTACGGGACAGGGCCTCCGGTGGCTACACCTTC.

The rearrangement joins TRBV18 to TRBJ2-1; D unresolved. The CDR3 totals 15 residues. Germline CDR1 and CDR2: KGHSH and LQKENI. V gave up 4 bases and J gave up 3 bases, with 13 bases separating them. CDR3 DNA: TGTGCCAGCTCACTCTCAGGTTTCGGCTACAATGAGCAGTTCTTC. Its protein is CASSLSGFGYNEQFF. The variable domain in full, completed from reference TRBV18 and TRBJ2-1, reads NAGVMQNPRHLVRRRGQEARLRCSPMKGHSHVYWYRQLPEEGLKFMVYLQKENIIDESGMPKERFSAEFPKEGPSILRIQQVVRGDSAAYFCASSLSGFGYNEQFFGPGTRLTVL.

The J gene is TRBJ1-2, the V gene TRBV10-2, with D possibly matching TRBD1 (6 bases). This CDR3 is 13 amino acids long. In germline, CDR1 is WSHSY, CDR2 SAAADI. The V gene lost 4 bases and the J gene lost 6 bases, with 12 bases spanning the gap. The CDR3 sequence is CASSGGQADGYTF. CDR3 bases: TGCGCCAGCAGTGGGGGGCAAGCGGATGGCTACACCTTC.

The gene calls are TRBV28 and TRBJ1-6; D remains unclear. V lost 6 bases and J 4 bases, leaving 10 bases between the germline ends. CDR3 length: 14 residues. Germline loops: CDR1 MDHEN, CDR2 SYDVKM. The CDR3 reads CASRLTDYNSPLHF. The CDR3 bases are TGTGCCAGCAGATTGACGGATTATAATTCACCCCTCCACTTT.

V is TRBV19 and J is TRBJ2-2; 7 bases match TRBD2. Losses at the gene ends were 8 bases for V and 3 bases for J; bases not matched to a gene: 6. This CDR3 contains 14 residues. Germline values: CDR1 LNHDA, CDR2 SQIVND (reference sequence). The CDR3 region is CASLRDYDTGELFF. The CDR3 DNA sequence: TGTGCCAGTCTCCGGGACTACGACACCGGGGAGCTGTTTTTT.

V gene TRBV7-2 combines with J gene TRBJ2-5; 9 bases fit TRBD2. The CDR3 length is 15 residues. V gave up 3 bases and J gave up 7 bases; unmatched junction bases: 9. Per germline, CDR1 SGHTA and CDR2 FQGNSA. CDR3 residues: CASSFTRGGGGTQYF. CDR3 DNA: TGTGCCAGCAGCTTTACTCGCGGGGGGGGCGGGACCCAGTACTTC.

V and J are TRBV5-1 and TRBJ1-1, with D tentatively TRBD1 (5 bases). Germline V gene lookup returns CDR1 SGHRS and CDR2 YFSETQ. The ends were cut back, 2 bases at V and 3 bases at J, with 14 bases in the middle. The CDR3 runs 15 residues. CDR3 sequence: CASSFLGARDTEAFF. CDR3 nucleotides: TGCGCCAGCAGCTTTTTAGGGGCGAGGGACACTGAAGCTTTCTTT.

This clone turned up a few times. This chain uses TRBV4-3 with TRBJ1-4, with a weak D call TRBD1 (5 bases). There are 17 residues in the CDR3. The germline V gene encodes CDR1 LGHNA and CDR2 YSLEER. V lost 0 bases and J lost 1, with 12 bases in between. CDR3 DNA sequence: TGCGCCAGCAGCCAAGACCCCAGGGAAGGAACTAATGAAAAACTGTTTTTT. The encoded protein is CASSQDPREGTNEKLFF.

The rearrangement uses TRBV7-2 and TRBJ1-1; 7 bases match TRBD1. This CDR3 spans 17 amino acids. Trimming at V came to 3 bases and at J to 3 bases, leaving 13 bases not matched to a gene. Germline CDR1 and CDR2: SGHTA and FQGNSA. The CDR3 sequence: CASSFPGTAKEDTEAFF. DNA of the CDR3: TGTGCCAGCAGCTTCCCGGGGACAGCTAAGGAGGACACTGAAGCTTTCTTT.

V gene TRBV7-2 combines with J gene TRBJ2-3, with TRBD2 as a possible D gene (5 bases). The CDR3 sequence is 14 residues long. Trimming pared 1 base from V and 7 bases from J, leaving 12 bases between. Germline V CDR1 and CDR2: SGHTA, FQGNSA. The CDR3 region is CASSLDSSGYTQYF. The CDR3 DNA sequence: TGTGCCAGCAGCTTAGATAGTTCGGGATATACGCAGTATTTT.

The V gene is TRBV7-2, the J gene TRBJ1-2; TRBD1 might be the D (5 bases). Germline loops: CDR1 SGHTA, CDR2 FQGNSA. The V gene lost 3 bases and the J gene lost 2 bases, with 10 bases spanning the gap. This CDR3 has 14 amino acids. The CDR3 is CASSFPGGNYGYTF. As DNA, the CDR3 is TGTGCCAGCAGCTTCCCCGGGGGAAACTATGGCTACACCTTC. Drawing the rest from reference TRBV7-2 and TRBJ1-2, the complete variable domain is GAGVSQSPSNKVTEKGKDVELRCDPISGHTALYWYRQSLGQGLEFLIYFQGNSAPDKSGLPSDRFSAERTGGSVSTLTIQRTQQEDSAVYLCASSFPGGNYGYTFGSGTRLTVV.

The rearrangement links TRBV7-2 to TRBJ2-1; no firm D call. This CDR3 is built from 13 residues. In germline, CDR1 is SGHTA, CDR2 FQGNSA. With 2 bases removed from V and 7 bases from J, the gap between germline ends came to 9 bases. The CDR3 loop is CASSLLTPNEQFF. CDR3 bases: TGTGCCAGCAGCTTACTGACGCCAAATGAGCAGTTCTTC.

This chain links TRBV7-3 with TRBJ1-1; D not resolved. Trimming removed 5 bases at V and 1 base at J, with 8 bases between. Germline V gives CDR1 SGHTA, CDR2 FQGTGA. This CDR3 is built from 13 residues. The CDR3 is CASSPQENTEAFF. The CDR3 region has the DNA TGTGCCAGCAGCCCTCAGGAGAACACTGAAGCTTTCTTT. The full variable domain, rest sourced from reference TRBV7-3 and TRBJ1-1, is GAGVSQTPSNKVTEKGKYVELRCDPISGHTALYWYRQSLGQGPEFLIYFQGTGAADDSGLPNDRFFAVRPEGSVSTLKIQRTERGDSAVYLCASSPQENTEAFFGQGTRLTVV.

This clone was counted once. CDR3 loop: CASSYRTGGDTIYF. CDR3 DNA sequence: TGTGCCAGCAGCTATCGGACAGGGGGAGACACCATATATTTT. The chain couples TRBV9 to TRBJ1-3, with 10 bases matching TRBD1. The trim removed 4 bases at V and 8 bases at J, leaving 6 bases unmatched. Germline V gene sequence: CDR1 SGDLS, CDR2 YYNGEE. CDR3 size: 14 residues.

V is TRBV7-2 and J is TRBJ2-1, with TRBD1 identical over 8 bases. CDR3 length: 15 residues. Germline loops: CDR1 SGHTA, CDR2 FQGNSA. V lost 1 base, J lost 8 bases, and 7 bases stayed unmatched. The DNA of the CDR3 is TGTGCCAGCAGCTTAGTGGCAGGGGGCCTATATGAGCAGTTCTTC. Protein: CASSLVAGGLYEQFF.

This clone is judged medium-sized. CDR3 sequence (DNA): TGTGCCAGCAGCCGGACAGATTATGGCTACACCTTC. Its translation is CASSRTDYGYTF. The rearrangement uses TRBV5-8 and TRBJ1-2, with D possibly TRBD1 on 6 matching bases. Trimming cost V 4 bases and J 5 bases, with 9 bases left between them. Germline CDR1 is SGHTS and CDR2 is YDEGEE. This CDR3 has 12 residues. The whole variable domain, remainder taken from reference TRBV5-8 and TRBJ1-2, is EAGVTQSPTHLIKTRGQQATLRCSPISGHTSVYWYQQALGLGLQFLLWYDEGEERNRGNFPPRFSGRQFPNYSSELNVNALELEDSALYLCASSRTDYGYTFGSGTRLTVV.

This chain uses TRBV7-7 with TRBJ2-3; perhaps TRBD2 as D (6 bases). The CDR3 spans 14 residues. From germline, CDR1 is SSHAT and CDR2 FNYEAQ (reference sequence). V lost 8 bases and J lost 2, with 14 bases in between. This CDR3 reads CASGRLASTDTQYF. The DNA for the CDR3 is TGTGCCAGCGGTCGTCTAGCGTCCACAGATACGCAGTATTTT.

The chain carries TRBV28 and TRBJ1-1, with D maybe TRBD1 (6 bases). V shed 6 bases and J shed 0 bases, with 11 bases lying between them. CDR1 and CDR2 from the germline V gene are MDHEN and SYDVKM. The CDR3 spans 14 residues. This chain's CDR3 is CASRKGGMNTEAFF. The CDR3 nucleotides are TGTGCCAGCAGAAAAGGGGGTATGAACACTGAAGCTTTCTTT.

This sequence joins TRBV18 and TRBJ2-1; 15 positions agree with TRBD2. The CDR3 totals 19 residues. Trimming removed 1 base from V and 1 base from J; junction bases left unmatched: 5. Germline CDR1 KGHSH, CDR2 LQKENI. Written as DNA, the CDR3 is TGTGCCAGCTCACCACGGACTAGCGGGGGGGCCAGTTCCTACAATGAGCAGTTCTTC. Translated, it gives CASSPRTSGGASSYNEQFF.

The chain has TRBV11-1 and TRBJ2-7, with 9 bases identical to TRBD1. V was pared by 7 bases and J by 3 bases, with 4 bases of the junction left unmatched. This CDR3 is built from 13 residues. Germline V gives CDR1 SGHAT, CDR2 FQDESV (reference sequence). CDR3 coding DNA: TGTGCCAGCACGGGACAGGGATACTACGAGCAGTACTTC. Translating it yields CASTGQGYYEQYF.

The rearrangement joins TRBV19 to TRBJ2-7; 9 bases are a match to TRBD1. With V trimmed by 4 bases and J by 2 bases, 6 bases remained unmatched. The germline V gene has CDR1 LNHDA and CDR2 SQIVND (reference sequence). The CDR3 is 15 amino acids. CDR3 sequence reads: CASSNVGTGTYEQYF. In DNA, the CDR3 is TGTGCCAGTAGTAATGTCGGGACAGGGACCTACGAGCAGTACTTC.

The J gene is TRBJ1-2, the V gene TRBV2, with 8 bases that match TRBD1. This CDR3 is 13 amino acids long. Germline CDR1 SNHLY, CDR2 FYNNEI. V shed 4 bases and J 3 bases; nucleotides not matched to a gene: 1. The CDR3 loop reads CASSGDRYYGYTF. CDR3 DNA sequence: TGTGCCAGCAGTGGGGACAGGTACTATGGCTACACCTTC.

In its sample, this clone is medium-sized (0.01 to 0.1%). The chain couples TRBV5-4 to TRBJ1-2; the match to TRBD1 covers 7 bases. This CDR3 spans 15 amino acids. Germline values: CDR1 SGHNT, CDR2 YYREEE (reference sequence). V was pared by 4 bases and J by 1 base, with 7 bases of the junction left unmatched. CDR3 nucleotide sequence: TGTGCCAGCAGCCCAGGGGGTTCGGATAACTATGGCTACACCTTC. Its protein is CASSPGGSDNYGYTF. Drawing the rest from reference TRBV5-4 and TRBJ1-2, the complete variable domain is ETGVTQSPTHLIKTRGQQVTLRCSSQSGHNTVSWYQQALGQGPQFIFQYYREEENGRGNFPPRFSGLQFPNYSSELNVNALELDDSALYLCASSPGGSDNYGYTFGSGTRLTVV.